This is a list of T cell receptor beta chains from one sample in a study of blood T cell repertoires in COVID-19. Sequencing used immunoSEQ multiplex PCR; TCRdb keeps in-frame clones, though not all of them. The sample shows 250,000 to 350,000 clones, around 91% of them seen only once. The sample taken for sequencing was peripheral blood. These receptors were collected from a woman in her fifties or sixties with acute or convalescent COVID-19. CDR3s include the opening cysteine and the closing phenylalanine or tryptophan. A D gene is named only where the DNA matches it firmly. Clone size is not always given. Where it is, it says once, few, many or a class for expanded clones.

TGTGCCAGCAGCAACGGACCTAGGACAGCTAGCAATCAGCCCCAGCATTTT | CASSNGPRTASNQPQHF | NA | TRBJ1-5 | NA | TRBV27
TGTGCCAGCAGTTTATTAGGGGGGGCGGGGAATTCACCCCTCCACTTT | CASSLLGGAGNSPLHF | NA | TRBJ1-6 | NA | TRBV27
TGTGCCAGCACCCGACTAGCGGGGGGATACAATGAGCAGTTCTTC | CASTRLAGGYNEQFF | NA | TRBJ2-1 | TRBD2 | TRBV9
TGCGCCAGCAGCTCGGGGACAGGGGATCGTCAGCCCCAGCATTTT | CASSSGTGDRQPQHF | few | TRBJ1-5 | TRBD1 | TRBV5-1
TGTGCCAGCAGTGATTCTAGGTTCCTTACCTACAATGAGCAGTTCTTC | CASSDSRFLTYNEQFF | NA | TRBJ2-1 | NA | TRBV2
TGTGCCAGCAGTGAAGGTTGGGGGCAGGCTTTACCACCCCTCCACTTT | CASSEGWGQALPPLHF | few | TRBJ1-6 | NA | TRBV6-1
TGCGCCAGCAGCTTGGGGGCAGGGACAGCGAACACCGGGGAGCTGTTTTTT | CASSLGAGTANTGELFF | NA | TRBJ2-2 | TRBD1 | TRBV5-1
TGTGCCAGCAGTTCCTGGACAGGGGATAAAGAGACCCAGTACTTC | CASSSWTGDKETQYF | NA | TRBJ2-5 | TRBD1 | TRBV27
TGTGCCAGCAGTTTAGTTAGGACAGGCGGCTACGAGCAGTACTTC | CASSLVRTGGYEQYF | few | TRBJ2-7 | TRBD1 | TRBV28
TGTGCCAGCAGCCTAAGGTTGGGGCCCGAAAACATTCAGTACTTC | CASSLRLGPENIQYF | NA | TRBJ2-4 | NA | TRBV7-8
TGCGCCAGCAGCTTCAGCAGGGGCGAGCAGTACTTC | CASSFSRGEQYF | NA | TRBJ2-7 | NA | TRBV5-1
TGTGCCAGCAGCTTGGGACAGGGGAATGAAAAACTGTTTTTT | CASSLGQGNEKLFF | NA | TRBJ1-4 | TRBD1 | TRBV11-1
TGTGCCAGCAGTTACCCCACTTTGCGGGACCGCTCCTACGAGCAGTACTTC | CASSYPTLRDRSYEQYF | NA | TRBJ2-7 | NA | TRBV6-2/TRBV6-3
TGTGCCAGCAGCCAAGATCAAGTGCGGGGCTTGGTCACCTTC | CASSQDQVRGLVTF | NA | TRBJ1-2 | NA | TRBV3-1/TRBV3-2
TGTGCCACCAGCAGATCGGGGGGTGGGTACACTGAAGCTTTCTTT | CATSRSGGGYTEAFF | NA | TRBJ1-1 | NA | TRBV15
TGTGCCAGCAGTTACGTGTCTCCGAACACCGGGGAGCTGTTTTTT | CASSYVSPNTGELFF | NA | TRBJ2-2 | NA | TRBV6-2/TRBV6-3
TGTGCCAGTACGACAGGGGGGCCCAATCAGCCCCAGCATTTT | CASTTGGPNQPQHF | NA | TRBJ1-5 | TRBD1 | TRBV27
TGTGCCAGTAGTGCGGGAGACAGAACCTACGAGCAGTACTTC | CASSAGDRTYEQYF | NA | TRBJ2-7 | TRBD2 | TRBV19
TGTGCCAGCTCACTCGACAGGGGTCCAGATACGCAGTATTTT | CASSLDRGPDTQYF | NA | TRBJ2-3 | TRBD1 | TRBV18
TGTGCCAGTAGGAACAGGGGGCAGGGCACTGAAGCTTTCTTT | CASRNRGQGTEAFF | NA | TRBJ1-1 | TRBD1 | TRBV19
TGTGCCAGTAACGCGGGACAGGACCCCTACGAGCAGTACTTC | CASNAGQDPYEQYF | NA | TRBJ2-7 | TRBD1 | TRBV19
TGTGCCACCTCCCAGGGTGGGGTCGCTGAAGCTTTCTTT | CATSQGGVAEAFF | NA | TRBJ1-1 | NA | TRBV19
TGTGCCAGCAGCCCAAAGGGGGCTTTGGCAGGTGGCTACACCTTC | CASSPKGALAGGYTF | NA | TRBJ1-2 | TRBD1 | TRBV9
TGCGCCAGCAGCGGTCGGGGGGGCCCCAACTACGAGCAGTACTTC | CASSGRGGPNYEQYF | NA | TRBJ2-7 | TRBD2 | TRBV5-1
TGCAGTGTATCCAGCTATGGCTACACCTTC | CSVSSYGYTF | NA | TRBJ1-2 | NA | TRBV20-1
TGCAGCGTTCGGGGGGCGATCCTCCCCGAGCAGTACTTC | CSVRGAILPEQYF | NA | TRBJ2-7 | NA | TRBV29-1
TGTGCCAGCAGCCAAGATGAGCGCGGAGCCTCCCACGCCTACAATGAGCAGTTCTTC | CASSQDERGASHAYNEQFF | few | TRBJ2-1 | NA | TRBV3-1/TRBV3-2
TGCGCCAGCAGTGAGAAAGGAGAGACCCGGGTATCCCATTCACCCCTCCACTTT | CASSEKGETRVSHSPLHF | NA | TRBJ1-6 | NA | TRBV10-2
TGTGCCAGCAGCCCCGTAGGGACAGCAGATACGCAGTATTTT | CASSPVGTADTQYF | NA | TRBJ2-3 | TRBD1 | TRBV6-5
TGTGCCAGCAGCCTACTGGGACAGGGTAGTGTGGCTTTCTTT | CASSLLGQGSVAFF | NA | TRBJ1-1 | TRBD1 | TRBV3-1/TRBV3-2
TGTGCCAGCAGGGAGGGGTATAGCAATCAGCCCCAGCATTTT | CASREGYSNQPQHF | NA | TRBJ1-5 | NA | TRBV6-5
TGTGCCAGCAGTCCAAGACAGGGGAGCTCCTATAATTCACCCCTCCACTTT | CASSPRQGSSYNSPLHF | once | TRBJ1-6 | TRBD1 | TRBV27
TGTGCCACCAGTGATCCTCGGACTAGCGGCGATGAGCAGTTCTTC | CATSDPRTSGDEQFF | NA | TRBJ2-1 | TRBD2 | TRBV24-1
TGTGCCAGCAGTTACCCCCGGGACATATTTTACCAAGAGACCCAGTACTTC | CASSYPRDIFYQETQYF | NA | TRBJ2-5 | NA | TRBV6-2/TRBV6-3
TGTGCCAGCAGGGATTATAGCGGGGAGCAGTTCTTC | CASRDYSGEQFF | NA | TRBJ2-1 | TRBD2 | TRBV6-5
TGTGCCAGCAGTTTTTCCTCTGCGGGAGTCGACAATGAGCAGTTCTTC | CASSFSSAGVDNEQFF | NA | TRBJ2-1 | TRBD2 | TRBV27
TGCGCCAGCAGCCAAGATGAACTCCTCGCCTACAATGAGCAGTTCTTC | CASSQDELLAYNEQFF | NA | TRBJ2-1 | NA | TRBV4-1
TGCAGCGTTGTATCGGCGCGGACAGGCCCATCGACTGAAGCTTTCTTT | CSVVSARTGPSTEAFF | NA | TRBJ1-1 | TRBD1 | TRBV29-1
TGTGCCACCAGTGCTAAGGGGGAGCAGCCCCAGCATTTT | CATSAKGEQPQHF | once | TRBJ1-5 | NA | TRBV24-1
TGTGCCAGCAGCCCCGGACTAGCGGGGGTGTACAATGAGCAGTTCTTC | CASSPGLAGVYNEQFF | once | TRBJ2-1 | TRBD2 | TRBV5-5
TGTGCCAGCAGCGTAATAACAGGCTTCACCGGGGAGCTGTTTTTT | CASSVITGFTGELFF | NA | TRBJ2-2 | NA | TRBV9
TGTGCCAGCACCGGGACAGGGACCTACAATGAGCAGTTCTTC | CASTGTGTYNEQFF | NA | TRBJ2-1 | TRBD1 | TRBV27
TGTGCCAGCAGCTCAGGACAATCTAGGCCCCAGCATTTT | CASSSGQSRPQHF | NA | TRBJ1-5 | NA | TRBV7-9
TGTGCCAGCAGCCCGCGGGAATACTACGAGCAGTACTTC | CASSPREYYEQYF | NA | TRBJ2-7 | NA | TRBV9
TGTGCCAGCAGGCCTAGCGGGGGAACTTCCTACAATGAGCAGTTCTTC | CASRPSGGTSYNEQFF | NA | TRBJ2-1 | TRBD2 | TRBV6-2/TRBV6-3
TGTGCCAGCAGTTTATACGGGGATAATTCACCCCTCCACTTT | CASSLYGDNSPLHF | NA | TRBJ1-6 | NA | TRBV27
TGTGCCAGTAGTACCCGGGAGGGCACCTACGAGCAGTACTTC | CASSTREGTYEQYF | NA | TRBJ2-7 | TRBD2 | TRBV19
TGTGCCAGCAGTGCCTATGAAGCTTTCTTT | CASSAYEAFF | NA | TRBJ1-1 | NA | TRBV6-4
TGCGCCAGCAGCCTCTCTAGCGCTCAAGAGACCCAGTACTTC | CASSLSSAQETQYF | NA | TRBJ2-5 | NA | TRBV5-1
TGTGCCAGCAGCTTAGGATGGGTCGGGACTAGCGGGAGGCTGAATGAGCAGTTCTTC | CASSLGWVGTSGRLNEQFF | NA | TRBJ2-1 | TRBD2 | TRBV7-9